Shown below are 3 T cell receptor beta chains from a single sample sequenced in a study of T cell clusters in autoimmune cytopenias. TRB was amplified by touch-down multiplex PCR, primer pools A and B combined. TCRdb processed the multiplex PCR reads again and assigns one entry to each CDR3 protein, with no DNA. This repertoire includes roughly 15,000 distinct CDR3 sequences. Some 38,000 genome equivalents of blood DNA were amplified for TRB. These data were likewise used in another study, on T cell repertoires in aging, cancer and after chemotherapy.

The source material was peripheral blood. The receptors here all came from a human donor in good health.

V gene TRBV5-5 combines with J gene TRBJ1-5; there is no DNA to check the TCRdb D call of TRBD1. Germline V gene data show CDR1 as SGHKS and CDR2 as YYEKEE (reference sequence). The CDR3 runs 14 residues. The CDR3 sequence: CASSLGTSNQPQHF.

This sequence joins TRBV19 and TRBJ2-1; there is no DNA to check the TCRdb D call of TRBD1. Germline values: CDR1 LNHDA, CDR2 SQIVND (reference sequence). CDR3 length: 16 residues. CDR3 sequence reads: CASSIPGGISYNEQFF.

The chain employs TRBV5-6 and TRBJ2-5; TCRdb selects TRBD1, and the lack of DNA leaves this call unchecked. Germline CDR1 and CDR2: SGHDT and YYEEEE. The CDR3 sequence is 16 residues long. Here the CDR3 reads CASSSQTGLPQETQYF.